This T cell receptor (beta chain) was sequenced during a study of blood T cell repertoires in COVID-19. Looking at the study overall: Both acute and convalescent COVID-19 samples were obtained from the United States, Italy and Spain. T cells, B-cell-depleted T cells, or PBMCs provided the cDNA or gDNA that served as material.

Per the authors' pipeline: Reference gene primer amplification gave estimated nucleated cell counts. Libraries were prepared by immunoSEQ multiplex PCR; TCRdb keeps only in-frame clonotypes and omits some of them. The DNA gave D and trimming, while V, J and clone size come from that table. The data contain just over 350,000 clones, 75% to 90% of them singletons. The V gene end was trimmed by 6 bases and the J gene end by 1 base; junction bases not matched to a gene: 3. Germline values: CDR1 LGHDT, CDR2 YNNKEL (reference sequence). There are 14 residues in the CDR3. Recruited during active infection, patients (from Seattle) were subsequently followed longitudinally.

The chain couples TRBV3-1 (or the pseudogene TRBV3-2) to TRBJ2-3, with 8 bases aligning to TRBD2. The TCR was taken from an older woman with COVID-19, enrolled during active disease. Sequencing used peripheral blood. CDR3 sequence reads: CASRPSGRTDTQYF. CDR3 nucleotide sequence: TGTGCCAGCAGACCTAGCGGGCGCACAGATACGCAGTATTTT.